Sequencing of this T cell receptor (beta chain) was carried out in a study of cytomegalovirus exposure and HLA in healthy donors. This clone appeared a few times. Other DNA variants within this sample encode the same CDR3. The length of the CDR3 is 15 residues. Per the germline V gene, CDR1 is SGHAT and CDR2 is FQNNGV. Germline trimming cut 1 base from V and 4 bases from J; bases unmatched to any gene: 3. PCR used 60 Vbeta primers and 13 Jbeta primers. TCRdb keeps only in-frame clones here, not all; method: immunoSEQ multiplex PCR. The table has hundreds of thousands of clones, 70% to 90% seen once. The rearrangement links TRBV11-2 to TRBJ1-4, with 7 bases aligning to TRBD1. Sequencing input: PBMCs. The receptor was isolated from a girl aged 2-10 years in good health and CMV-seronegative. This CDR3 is CASSLGDRDNEKLFF. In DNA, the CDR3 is TGTGCCAGCAGCTTAGGTGACAGGGATAATGAAAAACTGTTTTTT.